The 6 T cell receptor beta chains below come from one sample, sequenced in a study of T cell changes during pregnancy in multiple sclerosis. Sequencing used immunoSEQ multiplex PCR; TCRdb keeps in-frame clones, though not all of them. The data hold more than 30,000 clones, with 90% to 95% observed a single time. Sequenced material: CD4+ T cells from peripheral blood mononuclear cells, taken in the third trimester of pregnancy. These receptors came from a female donor in good health, enrolled as a control in a pregnancy study.

The genes are TRBV2 and TRBJ2-5; TRBD2 agrees at 12 bases. The length of the CDR3 is 17 residues. V was clipped by 5 bases and J by 1 base; unmatched bases: 8. Per germline, CDR1 SNHLY and CDR2 FYNNEI. DNA of the CDR3: TGTGCCAGCAGTAAAACGGGACTAGCGGGCCCCCAAGAGACCCAGTACTTC. This encodes CASSKTGLAGPQETQYF. Full variable domain (outside the CDR3, taken from reference TRBV2 and TRBJ2-5): EPEVTQTPSHQVTQMGQEVILRCVPISNHLYFYWYRQILGQKVEFLVSFYNNEISEKSEIFDDQFSVERPDGSNFTLKIRSTKLEDSAMYFCASSKTGLAGPQETQYFGPGTRLLVL.

The genes are TRBV7-3 and TRBJ2-1; 10 bases line up with TRBD2. The CDR3 contains 18 residues. Germline CDR1 reads SGHTA; CDR2 reads FQGTGA. J was trimmed by 0 bases and V by 2 bases; bases with no gene match: 7. The CDR3 reads CASSLLAGASHSYNEQFF. CDR3 bases: TGTGCCAGCAGCTTACTAGCGGGGGCCAGTCACTCCTACAATGAGCAGTTCTTC.

This clone appeared once. The chain links TRBV18 to TRBJ2-1, with 9 bases aligning to TRBD1. Losses at the gene ends were 6 bases for V and 6 bases for J; bases not matched to a gene: 12. The CDR3 totals 16 residues. CDR1 is KGHSH and CDR2 is LQKENI in the germline V gene. CDR3 nucleotides: TGTGCCAGCTCGAATAAAACCGGGACAGGGCCCAATGAGCAGTTCTTC. Its translation: CASSNKTGTGPNEQFF. Together with reference TRBV18 and TRBJ2-1, the CDR3 gives the full variable domain: NAGVMQNPRHLVRRRGQEARLRCSPMKGHSHVYWYRQLPEEGLKFMVYLQKENIIDESGMPKERFSAEFPKEGPSILRIQQVVRGDSAAYFCASSNKTGTGPNEQFFGPGTRLTVL.

This clone came up a few times. The CDR3 region is CASTIQGMNTEAFF. DNA of the CDR3: TGTGCCAGCACTATACAGGGGATGAACACTGAAGCTTTCTTT. The rearrangement links TRBV6-1 to TRBJ1-1, with 7 positions matching TRBD1. The J segment lost 0 bases and the V segment lost 7 bases, leaving 5 bases of the junction unmatched. This CDR3 is built from 14 residues. CDR1 is MNHNS, CDR2 SASEGT, per germline.

The chain is built from TRBV28 and TRBJ1-5, with 9 bases fitting TRBD1. V shed 0 bases, J shed 4 bases, and the junction held 4 bases outside the gene matches. Germline loops: CDR1 MDHEN, CDR2 SYDVKM. CDR3 length equals 16 residues. The CDR3 nucleotides are TGTGCCAGCAGTTTATGGGGAGGACAGGGGAATCAGCCCCAGCATTTT. This gives the protein CASSLWGGQGNQPQHF.

V usage is TRBV9 and J usage is TRBJ2-7; D might be TRBD2 (6 bases). The CDR3 is 13 residues long. Germline lookup yields CDR1 SGDLS and CDR2 YYNGEE. V was cut by 0 bases and J by 3 bases, with 7 bases left in between. The CDR3 region is CASSVAGDYEQYF. The CDR3 bases are TGTGCCAGCAGCGTAGCGGGGGACTACGAGCAGTACTTC.